The 23 T cell receptor beta chains below all came from one sample that was sequenced in a study of blood T cell repertoires in COVID-19. Libraries were prepared by immunoSEQ multiplex PCR; TCRdb keeps only in-frame clonotypes and omits some of them. Of some 77,000 clones listed, approximately 80% are singletons. The sample consisted of peripheral blood. These receptors were obtained from a woman in her 70s with acute or convalescent COVID-19.

The chain uses TRBV18 and TRBJ1-1, with 8 positions matching TRBD1. The CDR3 spans 17 residues. Germline-derived CDR1 and CDR2 are KGHSH and LQKENI. The V segment lost 6 bases and the J segment 2 bases; nucleotides outside the gene matches: 14. This CDR3 is CASSRQGSATTNTEAFF. Written as DNA, the CDR3 is TGTGCCAGCTCGCGACAGGGGAGTGCAACCACAAACACTGAAGCTTTCTTT.

The rearrangement joins TRBV28 to TRBJ1-5; maybe TRBD1 (6 bases). Trimming removed 8 bases from V and 0 bases from J, with 8 bases in between. Germline CDR1 is MDHEN and CDR2 is SYDVKM. This CDR3 is built from 13 residues. CDR3 sequence: CASRRGSNQPQHF. CDR3 nucleotide sequence: TGTGCCAGCCGCAGGGGTAGCAATCAGCCCCAGCATTTT.

The chain recombines TRBV5-4 with TRBJ2-7; no definite D call. CDR1 SGHNT and CDR2 YYREEE come from the germline V gene (reference sequence). Deletions cut 3 bases from V and 3 bases from J, with 13 bases between. This CDR3 is 14 amino acids long. CDR3 sequence reads: CASSSPGDLYEQYF. CDR3 nucleotide sequence: TGTGCCAGCAGCTCCCCGGGTGACCTCTACGAGCAGTACTTC.

V usage is TRBV18 and J usage is TRBJ2-5; D is perhaps TRBD2 (6 bases). Per the germline V gene, CDR1 is KGHSH and CDR2 is LQKENI. The CDR3 covers 16 residues. The V gene lost 3 bases and the J gene lost 7 bases, with 21 bases spanning the gap. The chain's CDR3 is CASSPQGEEGRGTQYF. The CDR3 DNA is TGTGCCAGCTCACCCCAAGGGGAGGAAGGTCGAGGGACCCAGTACTTC. The entire variable domain, with the rest obtained from reference TRBV18 and TRBJ2-5, is as follows: NAGVMQNPRHLVRRRGQEARLRCSPMKGHSHVYWYRQLPEEGLKFMVYLQKENIIDESGMPKERFSAEFPKEGPSILRIQQVVRGDSAAYFCASSPQGEEGRGTQYFGPGTRLLVL.

V is TRBV4-1 and J is TRBJ2-7; 7 nucleotides line up with TRBD2. With 0 bases clipped from V and 7 bases from J, the junction kept 6 bases outside the gene matches. CDR1 is MGHRA, CDR2 YSYEKL, per germline. The CDR3 spans 14 residues. CDR3: CASSQEGGRGEQYF. DNA of the CDR3: TGCGCCAGCAGCCAAGAGGGAGGGAGGGGAGAGCAGTACTTC.

This clone ranks as medium-sized (0.01 to 0.1%). The chain joins TRBV4-1 to TRBJ1-6; D uncertain. This CDR3 comprises 12 residues. Deletions cut 0 bases from V and 14 bases from J, with 8 bases between. The V gene's germline CDR1 is MGHRA and CDR2 YSYEKL. The CDR3 nucleotides read TGCGCCAGCAGCCAAGAAGACACTGCCCTCCACTTT. Protein product: CASSQEDTALHF.

The chain uses TRBV28 and TRBJ1-2; the D is unclear. Germline assignment: CDR1 MDHEN and CDR2 SYDVKM. Trimming shortened V by 8 bases and J by 7 bases, and 14 bases separated the two germline ends. This CDR3 comprises 12 residues. The chain's CDR3 is CASHAYSVGYTF. The DNA of the CDR3 is TGTGCCAGCCATGCATACTCCGTTGGCTACACCTTC.

A few counts support this clone. The rearrangement uses TRBV7-8 and TRBJ1-5; no clear D gene. The CDR3 runs 16 residues. V lost 7 bases, J lost 2 bases, and 18 bases lay in between. Germline V gene lookup returns CDR1 SGHVS and CDR2 FQNEAQ. The CDR3 DNA follows: TGTGCCAGCAACTCCTTAGCGGGAAGAGGCAATCAGCCCCAGCATTTT. Translating gives CASNSLAGRGNQPQHF.

The V call is TRBV27, the J call TRBJ2-1, with D uncertain. The germline V gene has CDR1 MNHEY and CDR2 SMNVEV (reference sequence). Trimming removed 1 base from V and 0 bases from J, with 7 bases in between. The length of the CDR3 is 15 residues. CDR3 region: CASSLFAVSYNEQFF. CDR3 nucleotides: TGTGCCAGCAGTTTATTTGCGGTCTCCTACAATGAGCAGTTCTTC.

The chain combines TRBV5-1 with TRBJ1-1; TRBD1 might be the D (5 bases). V lost 0 bases to trimming and J lost 12 bases, with 15 bases between them. The CDR3 is 13 residues long. CDR1 SGHRS and CDR2 YFSETQ come from the germline V gene. This CDR3 is CASSLAVAGSTFF. The CDR3 DNA sequence: TGCGCCAGCAGCTTGGCAGTCGCAGGGTCGACTTTCTTT.

In its sample, this clone was seen a few times. V is TRBV5-6 and J is TRBJ1-1; D is possibly TRBD1 (6 bases). Trimming cost V 5 bases and J 7 bases, with 18 bases left between them. Germline V gene data show CDR1 as SGHDT and CDR2 as YYEEEE. The CDR3 covers 14 residues. The CDR3 sequence: CASSLQGGRHEAFF. CDR3 nucleotide sequence: TGTGCCAGCAGTTTACAAGGGGGTCGTCATGAAGCTTTCTTT.

This chain connects TRBV23-1 to TRBJ2-2; D gene ambiguous. TRBV23-1 counts as an open reading frame of uncertain function. This CDR3 has 14 residues. Trimming stripped 4 bases from V and 7 bases from J, with 13 bases between. CDR3 residues: CASSLTLVGGELFF. Written as DNA, the CDR3 is TGCGCCAGCAGTCTTACTCTAGTTGGCGGGGAGCTGTTTTTT.

The gene calls are TRBV27 and TRBJ1-2; 8 bases are a match to TRBD1. Germline CDR1 MNHEY, CDR2 SMNVEV (reference sequence). The CDR3 sequence is 16 residues long. The trim removed 6 bases at V and 8 bases at J, leaving 17 bases unmatched. The chain's CDR3 is CASSPGTGLSERGYTF. CDR3 bases: TGTGCCAGCAGCCCCGGGACAGGCCTCTCCGAGAGAGGCTACACCTTC.

The V and J genes are TRBV3-1 (or the pseudogene TRBV3-2) and TRBJ1-2; 7 positions agree with TRBD1. The CDR3 totals 15 residues. Germline CDR1 reads LGHDT; CDR2 reads YNNKEL (reference sequence). The V and J ends lost 0 bases and 8 bases, in that order; junction bases with no gene match: 9. The CDR3 DNA reads as TGTGCCAGCAGCCAAGATATGGTCAGGGGGTACGGCTACACCTTC. Translation gives CASSQDMVRGYGYTF.

The chain employs TRBV28 and TRBJ1-5; D may be TRBD1 (6 bases). Looked up from germline, CDR1 is MDHEN and CDR2 is SYDVKM. CDR3 size: 13 residues. The V and J ends lost 6 bases and 6 bases respectively, with 12 bases between them. In nucleotides, the CDR3 is TGTGCCAGCAGGTATAGGGGGATTCAGCCCCAGCATTTT. Translating gives CASRYRGIQPQHF.

V and J are TRBV20-1 and TRBJ1-6, with D possibly TRBD1 on 5 matching bases. This CDR3 comprises 12 residues. Germline V gene data show CDR1 as DFQATT and CDR2 as SNEGSKA (reference sequence). Trimming left V 3 bases short and J 7 bases short, with 7 bases between. The CDR3 DNA is TGCAGTGCTAGTGACAGAAATTCACCCCTCCACTTT. As protein: CSASDRNSPLHF.

Only a few counts were recorded for this clone. This chain uses TRBV21-1 with TRBJ2-7; whether TRBD2, the table's D call, matches the DNA was not checked. TRBV21-1 is a known pseudogene. The CDR3 runs to 14 residues. CDR3 region: CASGTSGPRYEQYF. In nucleotides, the CDR3 is TGTGCCAGTGGAACTAGCGGGCCCCGATACGAGCAGTACTTC.

This chain connects TRBV10-3 to TRBJ1-1; 8 bases are a match to TRBD1. Germline assignment: CDR1 ENHRY and CDR2 SYGVKD. Germline trimming cut 4 bases from V and 2 bases from J; bases unmatched to any gene: 3. The CDR3 consists of 14 residues. CDR3 sequence reads: CAISGTGGNTEAFF. Here the CDR3 DNA reads TGTGCCATCAGTGGAACAGGGGGAAACACTGAAGCTTTCTTT.

This clone was detected a few times. The chain has TRBV10-3 and TRBJ1-1; 11 nucleotides agree with TRBD1. In germline, CDR1 is ENHRY, CDR2 SYGVKD. Germline trimming cut 4 bases from V and 3 bases from J; bases unmatched to any gene: 4. The CDR3 spans 15 residues. The CDR3 is CAISGGQGAYTEAFF. CDR3 coding DNA: TGTGCCATCAGTGGCGGACAGGGGGCGTACACTGAAGCTTTCTTT.

This clone has just a few counts. CDR3 nucleotides: TGTGCCAGCAGCCAAACCCAGGCGGGAGGGTTCCAAGAGACCCAGTACTTC. Translated, it gives CASSQTQAGGFQETQYF. The chain uses TRBV3-1 (or the pseudogene TRBV3-2) and TRBJ2-5, with 9 bases lining up with TRBD2. The CDR3 runs 17 residues. V was clipped by 2 bases and J by 1 base; unmatched bases: 8. CDR1 is LGHDT and CDR2 is YNNKEL in the germline V gene (reference sequence).

V usage is TRBV2 and J usage is TRBJ1-5; a possible D gene is TRBD1 (5 bases). The CDR3 has 15 residues. The V end lost 6 bases, the J end lost 2 bases, and 14 bases lay between the germline ends. CDR1 is SNHLY and CDR2 is FYNNEI in the germline V gene. CDR3 in amino acids: CASRHRQNGNQPQHF. In DNA form, the CDR3 reads TGTGCCAGCAGACACCGACAGAACGGCAATCAGCCCCAGCATTTT.

V usage is TRBV28 and J usage is TRBJ2-7; TRBD1 agrees at 8 bases. CDR3 length: 14 residues. Trimming cost V 5 bases and J 3 bases; bases outside gene matches: 6. The V gene's germline CDR1 is MDHEN and CDR2 SYDVKM. Here the CDR3 reads CASSPSGQVYEQYF. The CDR3 bases are TGTGCCAGCAGTCCCTCGGGACAGGTCTACGAGCAGTACTTC.

This sequence joins TRBV27 and TRBJ1-6; no clear D. Germline CDR1 reads MNHEY; CDR2 reads SMNVEV (reference sequence). Trimming cost V 10 bases and J 5 bases, with 9 bases left between them. There are 12 residues in the CDR3. The CDR3 loop is CATSLNNSPLHF. CDR3 bases: TGTGCCACTAGCCTGAATAATTCACCCCTCCACTTT.